The 3 T cell receptor beta chains listed next were all sequenced from one sample in a study of early T cells in non-severe SARS-CoV-2 infection. Each CDR3 protein is one row after TCRdb ran MiXCR on the 5' RACE reads. Among around 72,000 distinct CDR3 sequences listed, around 10% were seen once. The sample in question was whole blood, obtained at baseline. The receptors were gathered from an adult who was a healthcare worker with PCR-confirmed SARS-CoV-2 infection or an uninfected control (not recorded which).

This clonotype was detected ten times or more. This may stem from a read error, because a much larger clone lies one nucleotide away. V usage is TRBV7-9 and J usage is TRBJ1-1; perhaps TRBD1 as D (5 bases). V was shortened by 4 bases and J by 1 base, with 7 bases between the two germline ends. Germline V gives CDR1 SEHNR, CDR2 FQNEAQ (reference sequence). The CDR3 consists of 13 residues. The CDR3 loop is CASSYDRNTEAFF. The CDR3 DNA reads as TGTGCCAGCAGCTACGACAGGAACACTGAAGCTTTCTTT.

This clonotype came up a few times. The rearrangement uses TRBV18 and TRBJ1-1, with D tentatively TRBD1 (6 bases). V lost 5 bases, J lost 5 bases, and 15 bases lay in between. CDR1 KGHSH and CDR2 LQKENI come from the germline V gene. The CDR3 runs to 14 residues. CDR3 protein: CASSIGQSTTEAFF. The CDR3 nucleotides read TGTGCCAGCTCAATCGGACAGTCAACAACTGAAGCTTTCTTT.

The chain links TRBV24-1 to TRBJ1-1, with 8 bases aligning to TRBD1. Per germline, CDR1 KGHDR and CDR2 SFDVKD. CDR3 length: 13 amino acids. V shed 8 bases and J 1 base; nucleotides not matched to a gene: 2. The CDR3 coding sequence is TGTGCCACCACAGGGGGCAGGAACACTGAAGCTTTCTTT. It codes for CATTGGRNTEAFF.